This T cell receptor beta chain stems from a study of T cells in Graves' hyperthyroidism and ophthalmopathy. Study results and caveats: Ophthalmopathy onset followed model prediction by a median approximately seven months.

Hyperthyroidism was newly diagnosed in patients aged 18 to 65 (duration under 2 months). The CDR3 has 13 amino acids. Germline loops: CDR1 SQVTM, CDR2 ANQGSEA. As for this clonotype: The target antigen is unknown. One base away lies a much larger clone, so this may be a sequencing read error.

Authors of the study amplified TCR beta CDR3 regions from RNA transcripts. The HTBI set primed first-round TCR CDR3 RT-PCR. TCRdb recomputed calls from the multiplex PCR reads with MiXCR, one row per CDR3 protein. This sample has around 350,000 distinct CDR3 sequences; more than 15% occur once, and the top ten carry roughly a quarter. Source material: blood. The TCR originated in a woman in her late teens or twenties with Graves' hyperthyroidism that later progressed to Graves' ophthalmopathy. This chain connects TRBV29-1 to TRBJ2-1; D is uncertain. CDR3 residues: CSVDPGSHNEQFF. The CDR3 DNA reads as TGCAGCGTTGACCCAGGCTCCCACAATGAGCAGTTCTTC.